This record covers a single T cell receptor (beta chain). Assay: immunoSEQ multiplex PCR; the TCRdb copy retains only in-frame clones and omits some. The table shows about 400,000 clones, with about nine tenths occurring only once. The data belong to a study of Ad26.COV2.S vaccination and SARS-CoV-2 variants. Stated treatment: 15 to 20 received Ad26.COV2.S at low or high dose, single or two shots; a few received placebo; per-sample allocation not given. Following the first vaccine or placebo injection, samples were taken on day 63. Source: peripheral blood, taken in a trial of Ad26.COV2.S vaccine versus placebo. The TCR was taken from a person between 18 and 65 years old who received the Ad26.COV2.S COVID-19 vaccine or a placebo.

CDR3 residues: CASSPGPYNEQFF. The CDR3 DNA sequence: TGCGCCAGCAGTCCGGGGCCCTACAATGAGCAGTTCTTC. V usage is TRBV10-1 and J usage is TRBJ2-1; D may be TRBD1 or TRBD2 (5 bases each). The CDR3 is made up of 13 amino acids. With 5 bases removed from V and 2 bases from J, the gap between germline ends came to 7 bases. Germline V gene lookup returns CDR1 WNHNN and CDR2 SYGVQD (reference sequence).